Listed below are T cell receptor beta chains from one sample, sequenced in a study of shared clonotypes between healthy human individuals. Produced via immunoSEQ multiplex PCR; TCRdb's table is partial and in-frame only. The sample lists roughly 680,000 clones, 72% occurring once. The source material was memory CD4+ T cells sorted from blood. Receptors were obtained from a young woman in good health. Both conserved end residues are part of each CDR3. D genes are given only for firm matches. Size is omitted from some rows. Given values are once, few, many or a class for expanded clones.

D gene	clone size	V gene	J gene	CDR3 DNA	CDR3 protein
TRBD2	-	TRBV7-2	TRBJ2-1	TGTGCCAGCAGCTTACTAGCGGGAAAGAATGAGCAGTTCTTC	CASSLLAGKNEQFF
-	-	TRBV5-6	TRBJ1-3	TGTGCCAGCAGCTTGTTTGGACGGGGCTCTGGAAACACCATATATTTT	CASSLFGRGSGNTIYF
-	few	TRBV2	TRBJ1-1	TGTGCCAGCAGTGAAACGGTCACTGAAGCTTTCTTT	CASSETVTEAFF
TRBD2	once	TRBV28	TRBJ2-7	TGTGCCAGCAGTTTACAACGCGGGGGCTCCTACGAGCAGTACTTC	CASSLQRGGSYEQYF
-	-	TRBV5-1	TRBJ2-7	TGCGCCAGCAGCTTGGCCACCGGGGCAGGCTACGAGCAGTACTTC	CASSLATGAGYEQYF
TRBD2	-	TRBV9	TRBJ2-5	TGTGCCAGCAGCGCCAGAATAGCGGGAGTAGGGGAGACCCAGTACTTC	CASSARIAGVGETQYF
-	-	TRBV5-1	TRBJ1-1	TGCGCCAGCAGCAGGGGGACGGAGAACACTGAAGCTTTCTTT	CASSRGTENTEAFF
-	few	TRBV6-5	TRBJ2-2	TGTGCCAGCAGTTTGGACAGGAACACCGGGGAGCTGTTTTTT	CASSLDRNTGELFF
-	-	TRBV19	TRBJ1-1	TGTGCCAGTGAGGGAGACACTGAAGCTTTCTTT	CASEGDTEAFF
-	-	TRBV2	TRBJ2-3	TGTGCCAGCAAATCCCCGCTAGTTACAGATACGCAGTATTTT	CASKSPLVTDTQYF
TRBD2	-	TRBV5-1	TRBJ2-1	TGCGCCAGCAGCTTGACTAAGACTAGCGGGACCGATGAGCAGTTCTTC	CASSLTKTSGTDEQFF
-	-	TRBV7-6	TRBJ2-3	TGTGCCAGCAGCTTGGGTCAACTCACAGATACGCAGTATTTT	CASSLGQLTDTQYF
-	-	TRBV29-1	TRBJ2-3	TGCAGCGTTGAACTTGGAGATACGCAGTATTTT	CSVELGDTQYF
TRBD2	many	TRBV27	TRBJ2-7	TGTGCCAGCTCGCGACAGAACAGCGGGAGTAGTCCCTACGAGCAGTACTTC	CASSRQNSGSSPYEQYF
TRBD2	-	TRBV9	TRBJ2-5	TGTGCCAGCAGCGCTTTACCGGGACTAAGCCAGACCCAGTACTTC	CASSALPGLSQTQYF
-	-	TRBV4-2	TRBJ2-7	TGTGCCAGCAGCCAAGATTCAGGCGGGGCCCTCTACGAGCAGTACTTC	CASSQDSGGALYEQYF
TRBD2	many	TRBV5-1	TRBJ2-1	TGCGCCAGCAGCAAGTCGGGGGGAGGAGGGTACAATGAGCAGTTCTTC	CASSKSGGGGYNEQFF
-	few	TRBV7-7	TRBJ2-5	TGTGCCAGCAGCCCCTATGGCGAACAAGAGACCCAGTACTTC	CASSPYGEQETQYF
TRBD1	once	TRBV7-6	TRBJ2-2	TGTGCCAGCAGCTTAGGCCCAACAGGGGTTCCAACCGGGGAGCTGTTTTTT	CASSLGPTGVPTGELFF
TRBD2	-	TRBV5-1	TRBJ2-1	TGCGCCAGCAGCTTGCCGGGAGGGCCGTGGAATGAGCAGTTCTTC	CASSLPGGPWNEQFF
-	few	TRBV7-9	TRBJ2-7	TGTGCCAGCAGCCAGACAGGATACGAGCAGTACTTC	CASSQTGYEQYF
-	-	TRBV5-1	TRBJ1-5	TGCGCCAGCAGCTTGGGAGTGAGCAATCAGCCCCAGCATTTT	CASSLGVSNQPQHF
-	once	TRBV7-7	TRBJ2-7	TGTGCCAGCAGCTTAGAGTCAGGTTACGAGCAGTACTTC	CASSLESGYEQYF
TRBD1	-	TRBV18	TRBJ1-2	TGTGCCAGCTCAAAGGACAGGGTGCATGGCTACACCTTC	CASSKDRVHGYTF
-	-	TRBV18	TRBJ2-5	TGTGCCAGCTCATCGCCTGGGACAAAAGAGACCCAGTACTTC	CASSSPGTKETQYF
-	-	TRBV15	TRBJ1-5	TGTGCCACCAGCAGAGGGGAACAGGGACGCAATCAGCCCCAGCATTTT	CATSRGEQGRNQPQHF
-	-	TRBV6-6	TRBJ2-7	TGTGCCAGCAGAAAGCCTAGCTCCTACGAGCAGTACTTC	CASRKPSSYEQYF
-	-	TRBV19	TRBJ1-5	TGTGCCAGTAAGTTAACGGCTTTAGAGAATCAGCCCCAGCATTTT	CASKLTALENQPQHF
-	-	TRBV28	TRBJ2-7	TGTGCCAGCAGTCCCGGACTACTTTCTGGAGAGCAGTACTTC	CASSPGLLSGEQYF
TRBD2	-	TRBV2	TRBJ2-7	TGTGCCAGCAGTGAAGGGCCTAGCGGTGAGCAGCACGAGCAGTACTTC	CASSEGPSGEQHEQYF
TRBD1	-	TRBV27	TRBJ2-1	TGTGCCAGCAGTCTTCCTAGGACAGGGGGCAATGAGCAGTTCTTC	CASSLPRTGGNEQFF
-	many	TRBV2	TRBJ2-4	TGTGCCAGCAGTGAAGCGACAGCCAAAAACATTCAGTACTTC	CASSEATAKNIQYF
TRBD2	-	TRBV5-4	TRBJ2-7	TGTGCCAGCACCCCGGGACTAGCTTCCTACGAGCAGTACTTC	CASTPGLASYEQYF
TRBD2	-	TRBV19	TRBJ2-3	TGTGCCAGTATCGACTCCGGGGGGACAGATACGCAGTATTTT	CASIDSGGTDTQYF
-	-	TRBV11-2	TRBJ2-7	TGTGCCAGCAGCTTAGCTCAAGGGGGGGAGCAGTACTTC	CASSLAQGGEQYF
-	-	TRBV7-2	TRBJ2-3	TGTGCCAGCAGCCCTTCACTAGCAGCTAGCACAGATACGCAGTATTTT	CASSPSLAASTDTQYF
-	-	TRBV4-1	TRBJ2-7	TGCGCCAGCAGCCAAACGGTCGCTACCTTAGGGTTCCCCCACGAGCAGTACTTC	CASSQTVATLGFPHEQYF
TRBD2	-	TRBV15	TRBJ2-1	TGTGCCACCAGCAGAAAGGGGAGTCAGGGCGGGAGTTACAATGAGCAGTTCTTC	CATSRKGSQGGSYNEQFF
-	once	TRBV27	TRBJ2-1	TGTGCCAGCAGACCATTGGCCGGACTCATATCCTACAATGAGCAGTTCTTC	CASRPLAGLISYNEQFF
-	-	TRBV6-5	TRBJ2-4	TGTGCCAGCAGTTCCAGATTACAGGGAGCCAAAAACATTCAGTACTTC	CASSSRLQGAKNIQYF
-	-	TRBV30	TRBJ2-5	TGTGCCTGGAGCCGGGGTGGAGAGACCCAGTACTTC	CAWSRGGETQYF
-	-	TRBV7-9	TRBJ2-2	TGTGCCAGCAGCCCGACTCCGAACACCGGGGAGCTGTTTTTT	CASSPTPNTGELFF
TRBD1	-	TRBV19	TRBJ1-3	TGTGCCAGTAGTTCGACGACAGGGGCGGTTGGAAACACCATATATTTT	CASSSTTGAVGNTIYF
TRBD2	-	TRBV7-9	TRBJ2-1	TGTGCCAGCAGCCCGAGCGGGAGGGATGTTAATGAGCAGTTCTTC	CASSPSGRDVNEQFF
-	few	TRBV20-1	TRBJ1-2	TGCAGTGCTAGGGACGGTGGCTACACCTTC	CSARDGGYTF
TRBD1	many	TRBV7-3	TRBJ2-7	TGTGCCAGCAGCTTAAGGGGGACAGGAGGAAACGAGCAGTACTTC	CASSLRGTGGNEQYF
-	few	TRBV7-2	TRBJ1-6	TGTGCCAGCAGCTTAGTTTTTGGGAATAATTCACCCCTCCACTTT	CASSLVFGNNSPLHF